This T cell receptor beta chain appears in the sequencing data of a study of Ad26.COV2.S vaccination and SARS-CoV-2 variants. The CDR3 contains 15 residues. CDR1 and CDR2 (germline): SGDLS, YYNGEE. The V gene lost 2 bases and the J gene lost 0 bases, with 10 bases spanning the gap. The table came from immunoSEQ multiplex PCR; TCRdb's copy has only in-frame clones and leaves some out. Of around 100,000 clones in the sample, 80% were seen once. This sequence joins TRBV9 and TRBJ2-3; D possibly corresponds to TRBD2 (6 bases). The TCR was taken from a human donor who had recovered from COVID-19. The sample here was peripheral blood, taken after recovery from COVID-19. CDR3: CASSVAGSSTDTQYF. The CDR3 DNA sequence: TGTGCCAGCAGCGTGGCGGGGTCTAGCACAGATACGCAGTATTTT.